This T cell receptor beta chain was identified during a study of blood T cells in healthy people across ages. Then a second PCR, running roughly 7 to 11 cycles, was carried out with a sample-barcoded 5' primer and a J-beta primer mix. TCRdb reanalysed the 5' RACE reads using MiXCR and keeps one entry per CDR3 protein. The profile shows about 1.4 million distinct CDR3 sequences, around 59% of them singletons. Sample: blood. This sequence was found in a man between 18 and 29 years old in good health.

The CDR3 is CASSLAGRVSYNEQFF. In DNA form, the CDR3 reads TGTGCCAGCAGCTTAGCGGGGAGAGTCTCCTACAATGAGCAGTTCTTC. J is TRBJ2-1 and V is TRBV7-9; the D gene is possibly TRBD2 (5 bases). CDR3 length equals 16 residues. The germline V gene encodes CDR1 SEHNR and CDR2 FQNEAQ (reference sequence). V shed 0 bases and J shed 0 bases, with 9 bases lying between them.